These T cell receptor beta chains were read from a single sample in a study of T-cell memory formation after mild COVID-19. TCRdb recomputed calls from the 5' RACE reads with MiXCR, one row per CDR3 protein. The sample has 500,000 to 650,000 distinct CDR3 sequences, roughly a fifth seen once. Sequencing was carried out using PBMCs or a T cell subset sorted from them (not recorded which). These receptor sequences come from an adult woman who had mild COVID-19 (a few samples of this study predate the infection). Cell type and time point are not known. Each CDR3 is given with its conserved first and last residue. A D gene is named only where the DNA matches it firmly. Clone size is not always given. Where it is, it says once, few, many or a class for expanded clones.

-	TRBJ2-3	TRBD2	TRBV9	CASSVSLWTSGGSSDTQYF	TGTGCCAGCAGCGTTTCACTCTGGACTAGCGGGGGGTCATCGGATACGCAGTATTTT
few	TRBJ2-5	-	TRBV5-1	CASSLAPGAGETQYF	TGCGCCAGCAGCTTGGCCCCGGGGGCAGGGGAGACCCAGTACTTC
-	TRBJ2-4	TRBD1	TRBV15	CATSIGTGGGHIQYF	TGTGCCACCAGCATAGGGACAGGGGGAGGTCACATTCAGTACTTC
few	TRBJ2-2	-	TRBV7-9	CASSLLGGSNTGELFF	TGTGCCAGCAGCTTACTGGGGGGCTCGAACACCGGGGAGCTGTTTTTT
many	TRBJ2-4	-	TRBV12-3/TRBV12-4	CASEGMGNIQYF	TGTGCCTCGGAGGGGATGGGAAACATTCAGTACTTC
-	TRBJ2-2	TRBD2	TRBV7-9	CASIASGTVGELFF	TGTGCCAGCATCGCTAGCGGGACTGTCGGGGAGCTGTTTTTT
-	TRBJ2-5	TRBD2	TRBV4-1	CASSQDLSSGGTETQYF	TGCGCCAGCAGCCAAGATCTCTCTAGCGGGGGTACAGAGACCCAGTACTTC
-	TRBJ1-1	-	TRBV20-1	CSATSTLDTEAFF	TGCAGTGCTACGTCCACGCTAGACACTGAAGCTTTCTTT
few	TRBJ2-5	-	TRBV24-1	CATNSGALSQETQYF	TGTGCCACCAACTCCGGGGCCCTAAGCCAAGAGACCCAGTACTTC
few	TRBJ2-7	-	TRBV4-1	CASSQDRNGNYEQYF	TGCGCCAGCAGCCAAGATAGGAACGGGAACTACGAGCAGTACTTC
-	TRBJ1-2	-	TRBV14	CASSQDLQGDYGYTF	TGTGCCAGCAGCCAAGATCTACAGGGCGACTATGGCTACACCTTC
-	TRBJ1-4	-	TRBV4-2	CASSQASRGRNEKLFF	TGTGCCAGCAGCCAAGCGAGCCGGGGTAGAAATGAAAAACTGTTTTTT
few	TRBJ2-1	TRBD2	TRBV5-1	CASSLELAGGLDEQFF	TGCGCCAGCAGCTTGGAACTAGCGGGGGGCCTAGATGAGCAGTTCTTC
few	TRBJ1-3	-	TRBV27	CASSSSYSGNTIYF	TGTGCCAGCAGTTCCAGTTACTCTGGAAACACCATATATTTT
-	TRBJ1-6	-	TRBV12-3/TRBV12-4	CASSLAWGGNSPLHF	TGTGCCAGCAGTTTGGCGTGGGGTGGCAATTCACCCCTCCACTTT
-	TRBJ2-1	TRBD2	TRBV7-2	CASSQTSGYNEQFF	TGTGCCAGCAGCCAAACTAGCGGCTACAATGAGCAGTTCTTC